Described below is a single TCR beta chain sequence and its context. A read error may account for a junction end that differs from germline. Authors' processing steps: Quantification of nucleated cells was approximated via reference gene primer amplification. Measured with immunoSEQ multiplex PCR; TCRdb has only the in-frame clones, and not every one. Clone size and the V and J calls come from that table; the DNA yielded D and trimming. The sample consists of roughly 220,000 clones, about 85% of them appearing once. Germline assignment: CDR1 SEHNR and CDR2 FQNEAQ (reference sequence). The CDR3 is 9 amino acids. The data are from a study of blood T cell repertoires in COVID-19.

The chain links TRBV7-9 to TRBJ2-5, with a tentative D call TRBD2 (5 bases). This TCR derives from a man aged 45-60 years who had recovered from COVID-19. Specimen: peripheral blood. The CDR3: CASSLDSDF. The CDR3 nucleotides are TGTGCCAGCAGCTTAGATAGCGACTTC.